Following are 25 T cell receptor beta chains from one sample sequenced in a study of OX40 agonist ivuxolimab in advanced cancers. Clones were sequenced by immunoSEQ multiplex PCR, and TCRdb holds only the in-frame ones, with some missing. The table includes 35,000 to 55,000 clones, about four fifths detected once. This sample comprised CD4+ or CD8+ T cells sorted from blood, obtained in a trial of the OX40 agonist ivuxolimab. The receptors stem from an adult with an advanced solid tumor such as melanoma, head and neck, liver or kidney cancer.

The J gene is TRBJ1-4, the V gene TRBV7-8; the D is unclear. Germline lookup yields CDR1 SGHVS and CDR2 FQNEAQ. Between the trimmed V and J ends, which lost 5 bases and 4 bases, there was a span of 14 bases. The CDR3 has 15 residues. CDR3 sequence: CASSPRFGLNEKLFF. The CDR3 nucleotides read TGTGCCAGCAGCCCACGATTCGGTCTTAATGAAAAACTGTTTTTT.

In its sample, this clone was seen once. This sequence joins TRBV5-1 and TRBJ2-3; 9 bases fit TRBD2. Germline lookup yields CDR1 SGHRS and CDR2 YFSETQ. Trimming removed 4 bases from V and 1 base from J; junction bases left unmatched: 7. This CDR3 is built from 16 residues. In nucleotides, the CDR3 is TGCGCCAGCAGCCGGGGACTAGCTATGGGCACAGATACGCAGTATTTT. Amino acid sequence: CASSRGLAMGTDTQYF. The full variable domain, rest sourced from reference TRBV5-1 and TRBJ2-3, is KAGVTQTPRYLIKTRGQQVTLSCSPISGHRSVSWYQQTPGQGLQFLFEYFSETQRNKGNFPGRFSGRQFSNSRSEMNVSTLELGDSALYLCASSRGLAMGTDTQYFGPGTRLTVL.

In nucleotides, the CDR3 is TGTGCCAGCAGCTTAGCGCTTTCGGGTGCCTCCTACGAGCAGTACTTC. Encoded protein: CASSLALSGASYEQYF. This chain connects TRBV7-2 to TRBJ2-7, with D hard to call. The CDR3 is made up of 16 amino acids. Germline assignment: CDR1 SGHTA and CDR2 FQGNSA. Deletions cut 0 bases from V and 0 bases from J, with 12 bases between.

CDR3 amino acids: CASSFRQGNTEAFF. DNA for the CDR3: TGTGCCAGCAGTTTTCGGCAGGGTAACACTGAAGCTTTCTTT. The chain couples TRBV27 to TRBJ1-1, with a possible D match to TRBD1 (5 bases). This CDR3 is built from 14 residues. The V end lost 3 bases, the J end lost 2 bases, and 10 bases lay between the germline ends. Per the germline V gene, CDR1 is MNHEY and CDR2 is SMNVEV (reference sequence).

This chain's CDR3 is CAWSDLGTSIEQYF. The CDR3 DNA reads as TGTGCCTGGAGTGACCTCGGGACTAGTATCGAGCAGTACTTC. The chain carries TRBV30 and TRBJ2-7; the match to TRBD2 covers 8 bases. The V gene's germline CDR1 is GTSNPN and CDR2 SVGIG (reference sequence). With 1 base clipped from V and 6 bases from J, the junction kept 8 bases outside the gene matches. This CDR3 region has 14 residues.

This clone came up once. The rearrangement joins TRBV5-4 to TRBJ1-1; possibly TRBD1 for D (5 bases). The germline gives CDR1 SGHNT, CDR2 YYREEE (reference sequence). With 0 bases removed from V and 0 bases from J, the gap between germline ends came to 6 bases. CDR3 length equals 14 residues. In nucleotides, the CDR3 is TGTGCCAGCAGCTTGGCAGGGATGAACACTGAAGCTTTCTTT. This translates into CASSLAGMNTEAFF.

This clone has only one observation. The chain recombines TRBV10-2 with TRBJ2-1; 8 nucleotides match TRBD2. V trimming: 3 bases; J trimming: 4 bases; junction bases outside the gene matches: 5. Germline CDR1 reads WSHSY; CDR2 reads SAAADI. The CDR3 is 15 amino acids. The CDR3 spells CASSEPGLAYNEQFF. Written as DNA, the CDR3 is TGCGCCAGCAGTGAACCCGGACTAGCTTACAATGAGCAGTTCTTC.

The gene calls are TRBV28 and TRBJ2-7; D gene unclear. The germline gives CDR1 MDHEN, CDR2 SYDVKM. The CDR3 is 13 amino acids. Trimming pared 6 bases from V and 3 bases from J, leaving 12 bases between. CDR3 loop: CASSGSADYEQYF. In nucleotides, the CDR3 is TGTGCCAGCAGCGGATCGGCCGACTACGAGCAGTACTTC.

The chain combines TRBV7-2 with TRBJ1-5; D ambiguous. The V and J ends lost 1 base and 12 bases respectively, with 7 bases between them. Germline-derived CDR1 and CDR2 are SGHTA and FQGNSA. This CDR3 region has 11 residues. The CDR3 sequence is CASSLESYQHF. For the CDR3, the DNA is TGTGCCAGCAGCTTAGAGTCCTACCAGCATTTT.

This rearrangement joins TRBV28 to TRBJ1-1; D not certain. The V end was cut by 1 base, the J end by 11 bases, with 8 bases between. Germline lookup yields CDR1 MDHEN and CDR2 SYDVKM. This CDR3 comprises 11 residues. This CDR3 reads CASSLSDQAFF. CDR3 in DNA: TGTGCCAGCAGTTTATCAGATCAGGCTTTCTTT.

CDR3 nucleotide sequence: TGTGCCAGTAGTATTGGGGAGGCCCCCAGCGGTACGCAGTATTTT. It translates to CASSIGEAPSGTQYF. V is TRBV19 and J is TRBJ2-3; D might be TRBD2 (6 bases). Trimming stripped 3 bases from V and 8 bases from J, with 18 bases between. Germline V gene sequence: CDR1 LNHDA, CDR2 SQIVND (reference sequence). The CDR3 spans 15 residues.

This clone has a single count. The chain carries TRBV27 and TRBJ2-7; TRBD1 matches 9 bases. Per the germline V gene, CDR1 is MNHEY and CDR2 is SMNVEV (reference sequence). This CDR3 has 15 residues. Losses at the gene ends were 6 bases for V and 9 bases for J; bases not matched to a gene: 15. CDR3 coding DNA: TGTGCCAGCAGGAGGGGGTTGGACAGGGGAATAGTGCAGTACTTC. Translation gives CASRRGLDRGIVQYF.

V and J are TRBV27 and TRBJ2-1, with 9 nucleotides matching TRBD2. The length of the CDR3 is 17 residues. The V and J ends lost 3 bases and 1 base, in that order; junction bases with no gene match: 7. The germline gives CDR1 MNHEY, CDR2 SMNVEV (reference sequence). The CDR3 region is CASSFPHSGRSYNEQFF. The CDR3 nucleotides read TGTGCCAGCAGTTTTCCTCATAGCGGGAGATCCTACAATGAGCAGTTCTTC.

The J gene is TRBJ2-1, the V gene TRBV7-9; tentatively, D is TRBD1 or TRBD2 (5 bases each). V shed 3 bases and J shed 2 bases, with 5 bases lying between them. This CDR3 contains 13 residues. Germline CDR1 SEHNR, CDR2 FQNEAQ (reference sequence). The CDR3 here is CASSLGAYNEQFF. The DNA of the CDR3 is TGTGCCAGCAGCTTGGGGGCCTACAATGAGCAGTTCTTC.

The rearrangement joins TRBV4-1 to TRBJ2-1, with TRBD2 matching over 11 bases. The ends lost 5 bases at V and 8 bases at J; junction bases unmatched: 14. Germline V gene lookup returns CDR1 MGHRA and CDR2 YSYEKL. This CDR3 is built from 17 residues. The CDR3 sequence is CASSEVELAGVGDEQFF. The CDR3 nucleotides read TGCGCCAGCAGCGAGGTGGAACTAGCGGGAGTAGGCGATGAGCAGTTCTTC.

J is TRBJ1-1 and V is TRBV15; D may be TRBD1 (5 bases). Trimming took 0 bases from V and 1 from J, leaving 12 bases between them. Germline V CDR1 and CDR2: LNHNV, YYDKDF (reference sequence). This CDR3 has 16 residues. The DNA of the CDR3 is TGTGCCACCAGCAGAGATCTGGGGGTCAAGAACACTGAAGCTTTCTTT. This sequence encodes CATSRDLGVKNTEAFF. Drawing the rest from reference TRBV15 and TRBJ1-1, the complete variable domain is DAMVIQNPRYQVTQFGKPVTLSCSQTLNHNVMYWYQQKSSQAPKLLFHYYDKDFNNEADTPDNFQSRRPNTSFCFLDIRSPGLGDTAMYLCATSRDLGVKNTEAFFGQGTRLTVV.

CDR3 residues: CASSLEGGAEAFF. CDR3 nucleotides: TGTGCCAGCAGCTTAGAGGGAGGGGCTGAAGCTTTCTTT. The chain links TRBV7-9 to TRBJ1-1; a possible D gene is TRBD1 (5 bases). Per the germline V gene, CDR1 is SEHNR and CDR2 is FQNEAQ (reference sequence). The CDR3 length is 13 residues. The V and J ends lost 1 base and 6 bases respectively, with 9 bases between them.

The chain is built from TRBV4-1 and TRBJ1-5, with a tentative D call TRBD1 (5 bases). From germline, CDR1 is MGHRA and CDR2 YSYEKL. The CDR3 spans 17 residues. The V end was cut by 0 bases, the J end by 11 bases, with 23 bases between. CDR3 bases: TGCGCCAGCAGCCAAGATCCGTCCCGGGGGGGAATCACGGCCCAGCATTTT. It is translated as CASSQDPSRGGITAQHF.

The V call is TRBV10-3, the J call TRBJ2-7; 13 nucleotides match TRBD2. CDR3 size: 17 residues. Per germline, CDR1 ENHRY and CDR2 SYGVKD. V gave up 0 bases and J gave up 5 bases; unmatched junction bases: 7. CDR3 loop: CAISESWTSGSMNEQYF. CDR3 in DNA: TGTGCCATCAGTGAGTCGTGGACTAGCGGGAGTATGAACGAGCAGTACTTC.

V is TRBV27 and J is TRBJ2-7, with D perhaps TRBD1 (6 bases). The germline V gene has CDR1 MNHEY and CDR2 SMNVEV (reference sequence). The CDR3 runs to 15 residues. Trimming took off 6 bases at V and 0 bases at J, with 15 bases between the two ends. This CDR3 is CASRTTGYSSYEQYF. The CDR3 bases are TGTGCCAGCAGGACAACAGGGTACAGCTCCTACGAGCAGTACTTC.

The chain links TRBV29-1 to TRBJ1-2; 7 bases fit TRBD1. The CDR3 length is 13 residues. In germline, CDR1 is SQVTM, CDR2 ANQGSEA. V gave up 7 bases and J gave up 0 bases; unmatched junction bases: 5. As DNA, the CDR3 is TGCAGCGCCAAGACAGGGACTAACTATGGCTACACCTTC. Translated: CSAKTGTNYGYTF.

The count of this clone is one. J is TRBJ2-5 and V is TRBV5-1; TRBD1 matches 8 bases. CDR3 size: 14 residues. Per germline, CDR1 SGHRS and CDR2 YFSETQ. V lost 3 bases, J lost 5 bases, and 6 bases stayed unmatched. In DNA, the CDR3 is TGCGCCAGCAGCTCGGGCAGGGGGCGGGAGACCCAGTACTTC. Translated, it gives CASSSGRGRETQYF.

For the CDR3, the DNA is TGTGCCAGCAGTGGACAGGGTCGGGATTGGGGCAAAAACATTCAGTACTTC. It specifies CASSGQGRDWGKNIQYF. V gene TRBV6-1 combines with J gene TRBJ2-4; the match to TRBD1 covers 7 bases. The CDR3 is made up of 17 amino acids. Germline V CDR1 and CDR2: MNHNS, SASEGT. V lost 4 bases to trimming and J lost 3 bases; unmatched junction nucleotides: 12.

The DNA of the CDR3 is TGTGCCAGCAGGTCGACAGGGGGCGCGCCAGGGCCCCAGCATTTT. This codes for CASRSTGGAPGPQHF. The chain uses TRBV27 and TRBJ1-5; 10 bases map to TRBD1. CDR1 and CDR2 from the germline V gene are MNHEY and SMNVEV (reference sequence). V shed 6 bases, J shed 9 bases, and the junction held 11 bases outside the gene matches. The CDR3 is 15 residues long.

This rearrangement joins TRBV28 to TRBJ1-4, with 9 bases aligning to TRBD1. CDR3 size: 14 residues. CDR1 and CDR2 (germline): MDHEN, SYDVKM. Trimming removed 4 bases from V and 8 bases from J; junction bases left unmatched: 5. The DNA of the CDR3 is TGTGCCAGCAGTTCCGGGACAGGGAGAGAAAAACTGTTTTTT. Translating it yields CASSSGTGREKLFF. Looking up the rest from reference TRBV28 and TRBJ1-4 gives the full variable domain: DVKVTQSSRYLVKRTGEKVFLECVQDMDHENMFWYRQDPGLGLRLIYFSYDVKMKEKGDIPEGYSVSREKKERFSLILESASTNQTSMYLCASSSGTGREKLFFGSGTQLSVL.